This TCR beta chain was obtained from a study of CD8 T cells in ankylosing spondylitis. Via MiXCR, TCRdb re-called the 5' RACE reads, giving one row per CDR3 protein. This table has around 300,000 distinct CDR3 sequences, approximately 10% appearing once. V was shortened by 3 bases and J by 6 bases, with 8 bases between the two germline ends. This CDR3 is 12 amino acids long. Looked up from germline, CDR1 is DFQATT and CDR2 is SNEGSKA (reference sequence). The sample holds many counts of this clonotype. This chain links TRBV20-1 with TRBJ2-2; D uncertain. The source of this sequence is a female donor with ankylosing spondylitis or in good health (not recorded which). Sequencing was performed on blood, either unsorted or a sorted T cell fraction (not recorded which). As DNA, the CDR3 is TGCAGTGCTAGGAGACCAGCCGGGGAGCTGTTTTTT. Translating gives CSARRPAGELFF.